A single sample is the source of the 12 T cell receptor beta chains below, sequenced in a study of neurological immune-mediated disorders (dated by TCRdb to the late 2010s). The method behind the library was 5' RACE. The sample was run on an Illumina HiSeq 2500. Using fastp trimming at Q25 and MiXCR clonotype assembly, TCRdb reanalyzed the public sequencing data and kept in-frame beta chains. Each record represents a unique CDR3 protein, reported with the most common genes and DNA among its rows. The sample table shows about 79,000 distinct CDR3 sequences, and 13% to 15% are seen once. About 7% of the sample is in the top ten clones. What was sequenced was PBMCs. The receptor set was obtained from a woman aged 45 to 65 in good health.

This clonotype was counted at least ten times. The chain is built from TRBV5-1 and TRBJ2-7, with D possibly TRBD1 on 5 matching bases. Germline V gene sequence: CDR1 SGHRS, CDR2 YFSETQ. V shed 4 bases and J shed 3 bases, with 14 bases lying between them. The CDR3 is made up of 14 amino acids. CDR3 in amino acids: CASSLPTAFYEQYF. In DNA, the CDR3 is TGCGCCAGCAGCCTCCCGACAGCTTTCTACGAGCAGTACTTC.

In regard to this clonotype: A much larger clonotype is one base distant, so this may be a read error. The V gene is TRBV5-1, the J gene TRBJ2-7, with unresolved D. Germline lookup yields CDR1 SGHRS and CDR2 YFSETQ. This CDR3 comprises 14 residues. V lost 3 bases, J lost 0 bases, and 10 bases lay in between. CDR3 nucleotide sequence: TGCGCCAGCAGCTCCCTGCTGGACTCCTACGAGCAGTACTTC. It is translated as CASSSLLDSYEQYF.

The chain recombines TRBV20-1 with TRBJ2-1; no clear D. Trimming took off 1 base at V and 5 bases at J, with 3 bases between the two ends. The CDR3 extends over 11 amino acids. Looked up from germline, CDR1 is DFQATT and CDR2 is SNEGSKA (reference sequence). CDR3 residues: CSARGDNEQFF. In nucleotides, the CDR3 is TGCAGTGCTAGAGGGGACAATGAGCAGTTCTTC.

This clonotype was recorded at least ten times. The rearrangement joins TRBV28 to TRBJ1-5; maybe TRBD1 (5 bases). Trimming removed 4 bases at V and 3 bases at J, with 13 bases between. In germline, CDR1 is MDHEN, CDR2 SYDVKM. CDR3 length equals 15 residues. The CDR3 DNA follows: TGTGCCAGCAGTTATACGGGGCCTCCCAATCAGCCCCAGCATTTT. This codes for CASSYTGPPNQPQHF. The full variable domain, with the rest looked up from reference TRBV28 and TRBJ1-5, is DVKVTQSSRYLVKRTGEKVFLECVQDMDHENMFWYRQDPGLGLRLIYFSYDVKMKEKGDIPEGYSVSREKKERFSLILESASTNQTSMYLCASSYTGPPNQPQHFGDGTRLSIL.

This clonotype came up many times. It is likely a read error, because the conserved phenylalanine at the end of the CDR3 is missing. The limits of the CDR3 on the DNA are not certain, so only TCRdb's listed CDR3 is given. The J gene is TRBJ2-7, the V gene TRBV6-1. Per germline, CDR1 MNHNS and CDR2 SASEGT. The CDR3 has 8 amino acids, counting both end residues. The CDR3 here is CASSENHP.

This clonotype occurred many times. The rearrangement links TRBV9 to TRBJ1-2, with a tentative D call TRBD1 (5 bases). The germline V and J ends were trimmed by 3 bases and 9 bases, with 18 bases remaining between them. This CDR3 has 14 amino acids. Looked up from germline, CDR1 is SGDLS and CDR2 is YYNGEE. CDR3 in amino acids: CASSGERTTRSYTF. The CDR3 nucleotides are TGTGCCAGCAGCGGAGAAAGGACAACAAGAAGCTACACCTTC.

Notes on this clonotype: A junction end diverges from the germline sequence, so it may reflect a read error. V is TRBV7-9 and J is TRBJ2-3; D gene unclear. Germline CDR1 is SEHNR and CDR2 is FQNEAQ (reference sequence). The CDR3 has 13 residues. The CDR3: CASSLMGTDSQYF. Written as DNA, the CDR3 is TGTGCCAGCAGCTTAATGGGCACAGATTCGCAGTATTTT.

This clonotype was counted many times. The chain links TRBV3-1 to TRBJ2-1; 10 nucleotides agree with TRBD2. The junction had 1 base not matched to a gene; V was cut back by 2 bases and J by 6 bases. Germline V lookup: CDR1 LGHDT, CDR2 YNNKEL (reference sequence). CDR3 length: 14 residues. The DNA for the CDR3 is TGTGCCAGCAGCCAACTAGCGGGAGTCAATGAGCAGTTCTTC. Translation: CASSQLAGVNEQFF.

This clonotype came up many times. This rearrangement joins TRBV11-1 to TRBJ2-7; unclear D gene. The V gene lost 4 bases and the J gene lost 4 bases, with 8 bases spanning the gap. CDR1 is SGHAT and CDR2 is FQDESV in the germline V gene (reference sequence). The CDR3 runs to 12 residues. The CDR3 region has the DNA TGTGCCAGCAGCTCCCTAGGGTACGAGCAGTACTTC. Translation gives CASSSLGYEQYF.

The rearrangement joins TRBV7-2 to TRBJ1-2; the match to TRBD1 covers 8 bases. Germline-derived CDR1 and CDR2 are SGHTA and FQGNSA. V gave up 1 base and J gave up 8 bases; unmatched junction bases: 3. This CDR3 comprises 13 residues. In nucleotides, the CDR3 is TGTGCCAGCAGCTTAGACAGGGGGATCGGCTACACCTTC. Protein: CASSLDRGIGYTF.

A word on this clonotype: Being one base from a much bigger clone, this may be a read error. V usage is TRBV7-9 and J usage is TRBJ2-7; D might be TRBD1 or TRBD2, each matching 5 bases. This CDR3 comprises 11 residues. Germline lookup yields CDR1 SEHNR and CDR2 FQNEAQ (reference sequence). V shed 5 bases and J shed 12 bases, with 14 bases lying between them. CDR3 sequence: CASSRDVQTYF. The CDR3 DNA sequence: TGTGCCAGCAGCCGGGACGTCCAAACGTACTTC. The variable domain in full, completed from reference TRBV7-9 and TRBJ2-7, reads DTGVSQNPRHKITKRGQNVTFRCDPISEHNRLYWYRQTLGQGPEFLTYFQNEAQLEKSRLLSDRFSAERPKGSFSTLEIQRTEQGDSAMYLCASSRDVQTYFGPGTRLTVT.

The table lists this clonotype with many counts. The chain links TRBV10-3 to TRBJ1-1, with D possibly TRBD1 on 5 matching bases. Trimming shortened V by 5 bases and J by 6 bases, and 13 bases separated the two germline ends. Per germline, CDR1 ENHRY and CDR2 SYGVKD. This CDR3 spans 13 amino acids. CDR3 bases: TGTGCCATCAGTCCGCCCGCGGGGGCTGAAGCTTTCTTT. It yields the protein CAISPPAGAEAFF.